The 21 T cell receptor beta chains below were found in one sample sequenced in a study of vaccination effects on CD4 cells after COVID-19. Antigen-specific CD4+ T cell clonotypes were called by their expansion after viral peptide-pool culture in ViraFEST. Cells that had been cultured for 10 days were the source of isolated CD4+ T cells. The repertoire was sequenced with immunoSEQ multiplex PCR; TCRdb's copy has only in-frame clones and lacks some. This table has 55,000 to 65,000 clones, roughly 76% appearing once. No antigens are known for them. This material consisted of CD4+ T cells from PBMCs cultured with HCoV-229E spike peptides, taken before COVID-19 vaccination. These receptors were taken from a human donor who received a COVID-19 vaccine.

The genes are TRBV6-1 and TRBJ1-2; D not certain. The germline V gene has CDR1 MNHNS and CDR2 SASEGT. V was shortened by 1 base and J by 14 bases, with 23 bases between the two germline ends. The CDR3 contains 15 residues. The CDR3 nucleotides read TGTGCCAGCAGTGAAGTCTCCAGGCCACCGTGGGAAGGGACCTTC. As protein: CASSEVSRPPWEGTF.

The chain joins TRBV3-1 (or the pseudogene TRBV3-2) to TRBJ1-2; no clear D gene. The CDR3 is 13 amino acids. Germline assignment: CDR1 LGHDT and CDR2 YNNKEL (reference sequence). With 1 base removed from V and 4 bases from J, the gap between germline ends came to 7 bases. The CDR3 bases are TGTGCCAGCAGCCAAGGGGAGGTCTATGGCTACACCTTC. It translates to CASSQGEVYGYTF.

The chain has TRBV10-1 and TRBJ2-7; tentatively, D is TRBD2 (6 bases). Per germline, CDR1 WNHNN and CDR2 SYGVQD (reference sequence). Trimming stripped 9 bases from V and 1 base from J, with 10 bases between. The CDR3 totals 12 residues. The CDR3 bases are TGCGCCAGATCGGGGGTATCCTACGAGCAGTACGTC. Its protein product is CARSGVSYEQYV.

CDR3 residues: CASSGRHHYEQYV. DNA for the CDR3: TGTGCCAGCAGCGGACGACATCACTACGAGCAGTACGTC. The chain employs TRBV21-1 and TRBJ2-7. TRBV21-1 is recorded as a pseudogene. The CDR3 is 13 amino acids.

The V call is TRBV20-1, the J call TRBJ1-5; D not certain. CDR1 DFQATT and CDR2 SNEGSKA come from the germline V gene (reference sequence). This CDR3 is 15 amino acids long. The ends were cut back, 3 bases at V and 6 bases at J, with 18 bases in the middle. The CDR3 nucleotides read TGCAGTGCTAGTGGGGTAGGTGTGTGGGGTCAGCCCCAGCATTTT. Translation gives CSASGVGVWGQPQHF.

The rearrangement uses TRBV6-1 and TRBJ1-2; D is unclear. Germline V CDR1 and CDR2: MNHNS, SASEGT. The CDR3 is 12 amino acids. V dropped 2 bases and J dropped 7 bases, with 8 bases sitting between them. This CDR3 is CASSEFNIGYTF. In DNA, the CDR3 is TGTGCCAGCAGTGAATTTAACATTGGCTACACCTTC.

This chain links TRBV6-2 or TRBV6-3 with TRBJ2-7; 8 bases agree with TRBD1. Germline V gives CDR1 MNHEY, CDR2 SVGEGT. The junction had 7 bases not matched to a gene; V was cut back by 5 bases and J by 4 bases. The CDR3 sequence is 14 residues long. CDR3: CASSQRDRRYEQYV. The CDR3 region has the DNA TGTGCCAGCAGTCAACGGGACAGGAGGTACGAGCAGTACGTC.

The genes are TRBV6-6 and TRBJ2-1; weak D call: TRBD2 (6 bases). This CDR3 comprises 12 residues. In germline, CDR1 is MNHNY, CDR2 SVGAGI (reference sequence). Trimming shortened V by 6 bases and J by 10 bases, and 13 bases separated the two germline ends. CDR3 protein: CASSRGLQEQFF. The CDR3 region has the DNA TGTGCCAGCAGCCGAGGACTACAAGAGCAGTTCTTC.

The chain couples TRBV7-3 to TRBJ2-1; perhaps TRBD1 as D (5 bases). Per the germline V gene, CDR1 is SGHTA and CDR2 is FQGTGA. The CDR3 totals 17 residues. Trimming stripped 1 base from V and 3 bases from J, with 16 bases between. The CDR3 bases are TGTGCCAGCAGCTTAAGAGCAGTCAGGGCCAACTACAATGAGCAGTTCTTC. Translation: CASSLRAVRANYNEQFF.

This clone was observed a few times. This chain links TRBV24-1 with TRBJ2-2; 7 bases align to TRBD1. There are 15 residues in the CDR3. With 3 bases clipped from V and 5 bases from J, the junction kept 5 bases outside the gene matches. The germline CDR1 and CDR2 sequences are KGHDR and SFDVKD. The CDR3 DNA reads TGTGCCACCAGTGATCTCGACAGGGTGACCGGGGAGCTGTTTTTT. Its translation is CATSDLDRVTGELFF.

This clone was seen a handful of times. This sequence joins TRBV7-9 and TRBJ2-3, with D perhaps matching TRBD1 or TRBD2 (5 bases each). Looked up from germline, CDR1 is SEHNR and CDR2 is FQNEAQ (reference sequence). V lost 2 bases, J lost 4 bases, and 10 bases lay in between. The CDR3 consists of 14 residues. CDR3 in DNA: TGTGCCAGCAGCTTAATCGGGGCGGCAGATACGCAGTATTTT. This translates into CASSLIGAADTQYF.

V and J are TRBV4-1 and TRBJ1-4; TRBD1 aligns across 7 bases. There are 14 residues in the CDR3. V was clipped by 6 bases and J by 7 bases; unmatched bases: 8. Germline V CDR1 and CDR2: MGHRA, YSYEKL. The CDR3: CASSSFRQGEKLFF. CDR3 nucleotide sequence: TGCGCCAGCAGTTCCTTTAGACAGGGTGAAAAACTGTTTTTT.

The chain employs TRBV3-1 (or the pseudogene TRBV3-2) and TRBJ1-4; D uncertain. The CDR3 has 16 amino acids. Germline CDR1 and CDR2: LGHDT and YNNKEL (reference sequence). Trimming left V 0 bases short and J 10 bases short, with 18 bases between. DNA for the CDR3: TGTGCCAGCAGCCAAGAGAGCCGCGGGGTATACGGAAAACTGTTTTTT. This codes for CASSQESRGVYGKLFF.

The rearrangement joins TRBV24-1 to TRBJ2-1, with TRBD2 matching over 8 bases. This CDR3 has 16 residues. J was trimmed by 0 bases and V by 1 base; bases with no gene match: 1. Germline V gene sequence: CDR1 KGHDR, CDR2 SFDVKD. The DNA of the CDR3 is TGTGCCACCAGTGATTTTGGGACTAGCTCCTACAATGAGCAGTTCTTC. The encoded protein is CATSDFGTSSYNEQFF.

The chain joins TRBV4-3 to TRBJ1-1; no clear D gene. The V end was cut by 1 base, the J end by 3 bases, with 3 bases between. Per germline, CDR1 LGHNA and CDR2 YSLEER. The CDR3 runs to 12 residues. CDR3 region: CASSQGYTEAFF. For the CDR3, the DNA is TGCGCCAGCAGCCAAGGCTACACTGAAGCTTTCTTT.

CDR3 coding DNA: TGTGCCAGTACCCCGAGGGGGGTGCGCGAAAAACTGTTTTTT. Protein product: CASTPRGVREKLFF. The chain uses TRBV19 and TRBJ1-4; weak D call: TRBD1 (6 bases). V was shortened by 7 bases and J by 8 bases, with 17 bases between the two germline ends. Per the germline V gene, CDR1 is LNHDA and CDR2 is SQIVND (reference sequence). The CDR3 has 14 residues.

V gene TRBV7-9 combines with J gene TRBJ1-1; D remains unclear. Germline lookup yields CDR1 SEHNR and CDR2 FQNEAQ (reference sequence). The CDR3 covers 14 residues. V shed 3 bases and J shed 2 bases, with 10 bases lying between them. The CDR3: CASSLAAANTEAFF. The CDR3 nucleotides read TGTGCCAGCAGCTTGGCGGCAGCAAACACTGAAGCTTTCTTT. Drawing the rest from reference TRBV7-9 and TRBJ1-1, the complete variable domain is DTGVSQNPRHKITKRGQNVTFRCDPISEHNRLYWYRQTLGQGPEFLTYFQNEAQLEKSRLLSDRFSAERPKGSFSTLEIQRTEQGDSAMYLCASSLAAANTEAFFGQGTRLTVV.

The CDR3 loop is CASSFRQGSYGYTF. The CDR3 bases are TGTGCCAGCAGCTTCCGTCAAGGGAGCTATGGCTACACCTTC. The chain joins TRBV7-2 to TRBJ1-2, with unresolved D. V lost 3 bases and J lost 4, with 12 bases in between. CDR1 SGHTA and CDR2 FQGNSA come from the germline V gene. This CDR3 is built from 14 residues.

The chain recombines TRBV18 with TRBJ1-6; D is ambiguous. V was trimmed by 2 bases and J by 9 bases, leaving 5 bases between them. The CDR3 spans 12 residues. Germline V gene sequence: CDR1 KGHSH, CDR2 LQKENI. The CDR3 is CASSPDGSPLHF. The DNA of the CDR3 is TGTGCCAGCTCACCAGACGGTTCACCCCTCCACTTT.

The rearrangement uses TRBV4-2 and TRBJ1-5, with TRBD1 matching over 7 bases. V lost 2 bases to trimming and J lost 4 bases; unmatched junction nucleotides: 11. Germline-derived CDR1 and CDR2 are LGHNA and YNFKEQ. The CDR3 sequence is 17 residues long. Written as DNA, the CDR3 is TGTGCCAGCAGCCAACGAACCGGGACAGCGGGAAATCAGCCCCAGCATTTT. This codes for CASSQRTGTAGNQPQHF.

This clone was counted only a few times. The chain couples TRBV15 to TRBJ1-2; D might be TRBD1 (6 bases). The CDR3 covers 16 residues. Trimming removed 2 bases at V and 7 bases at J, with 20 bases between. Germline assignment: CDR1 LNHNV and CDR2 YYDKDF (reference sequence). CDR3 sequence: CATSRLNRDGRGGYTF. CDR3 bases: TGTGCCACCAGCAGATTAAACAGGGATGGGAGAGGTGGCTACACCTTC.